Presented here are 21 T cell receptor beta chains from one specimen sequenced in a study of tumor-infiltrating lymphocytes in primary liver carcinoma (dated by TCRdb to about 2017). Total RNA and DNA were co-extracted from approximately 20-30 mg of bulk tissue with the AllPrep DNA/RNA mini kit, without cell sorting. The sequencer was an Illumina HiSeq 2500. Starting from approximately 460 ng total RNA, TCRbeta-specific cDNA was produced by reverse transcription with a constant-region primer and ProtoScript II reverse transcriptase. Three nested multiplex PCR rounds, following a slightly modified ARM-PCR procedure, were used to build the TCRbeta libraries. Each of the first two PCR rounds ran for about 10 cycles using multiplex TRBV1-TRBV30 forward primers together with a Cbeta reverse primer. TCRdb reran the public reads through fastp at Q25 and MiXCR, keeping productive beta chains. When rows share a CDR3 protein, they turn into one entry using the most common DNA and genes. In this sample the table shows 30,000 to 35,000 distinct CDR3 sequences, 76% of which occur a single time. The top ten constitute over 30% of the sample.

Sequencing input: liver tumor tissue from sampling region 5. Explained via the paper, the cell subset or site label denotes: tumor region T5, tumor centre. Receptor source: a man aged 40-50 years with primary liver carcinoma and hepatitis B virus infection.

To note about this clonotype: The junction departs from the called germline gene at one end, perhaps through a read error. The V gene is TRBV5-1, the J gene TRBJ2-2, with D tentatively TRBD2 (6 bases). Germline V CDR1 and CDR2: SGHRS, YFSETQ. This CDR3 contains 14 residues. The DNA of the CDR3 is TGCGCCAGCAGCTTGGCCGAGAGACGCGGGGAGTTGTTTTTT. This encodes CASSLAERRGELFF.

Of note for this clonotype: The CDR3 ends on some other residue instead of the conserved phenylalanine or tryptophan, so this is likely a read error. No DNA is shown, since the ends of the CDR3 on it are uncertain; the CDR3 is the one TCRdb lists. The V and J genes are TRBV13 and TRBJ2-4; the tabulated D call, TRBD2, remains unverified against the DNA. The germline gives CDR1 PRHDT, CDR2 FYEKMQ (reference sequence). The CDR3 totals 16 residues, both ends included. CDR3 in amino acids: CASSLEEEANKNIQHL.

This clonotype has only one observation. One junction end does not reproduce the germline sequence, and a read error may be involved. The chain combines TRBV5-6 with TRBJ2-2, with TRBD2 as a possible D gene (6 bases). The CDR3 covers 15 residues. CDR1 is SGHDT, CDR2 YYEEEE, per germline. CDR3 in amino acids: CASSRRASYTGEPSF. The CDR3 DNA is TGTGCCAGCAGCCGGAGGGCTAGCTACACCGGGGAGCCGTCTTTT. Drawing the rest from reference TRBV5-6 and TRBJ2-2, the complete variable domain is DAGVTQSPTHLIKTRGQQVTLRCSPKSGHDTVSWYQQALGQGPQFIFQYYEEEERQRGNFPDRFSGHQFPNYSSELNVNALLLGDSALYLCASSRRASYTGEPSFGEGSRLTVL.

As regards this clonotype: A much larger clone sits a single nucleotide away, making a read error possible. This chain connects TRBV6-2 or TRBV6-3 to TRBJ2-7; D unresolved. This CDR3 is 15 amino acids long. Germline V gene data show CDR1 as MNHEY and CDR2 as SVGEGT. V was trimmed by 8 bases and J by 0 bases, leaving 17 bases between them. The CDR3 coding sequence is TGTGCCAGCGATCCCCAGGCGCACCCCTCCTACGAGCAGTACTTC. Translated, it gives CASDPQAHPSYEQYF.

Regarding this clonotype: Because the CDR3 is missing its conserved closing phenylalanine or tryptophan, this is likely a read error. The V and J genes are TRBV28 and TRBJ2-7; D not resolved. CDR1 is MDHEN and CDR2 is SYDVKM in the germline V gene. Trimming took 5 bases from V and 0 from J, leaving 20 bases between them. CDR3 size: 17 residues. CDR3 DNA: TGTGCCAGCAGTCTCCCTTTGGACGGATGGTACTCCTACGAGCAGTACTCC. Its translation: CASSLPLDGWYSYEQYS.

In regard to this clonotype: A read error is likely, as this CDR3 ends without the conserved phenylalanine or tryptophan. The rearrangement joins TRBV29-1 to TRBJ2-1; the match to TRBD2 covers 11 bases. Germline lookup yields CDR1 SQVTM and CDR2 ANQGSEA. The CDR3 has 16 amino acids. Germline trimming cut 2 bases from V and 2 bases from J; bases unmatched to any gene: 5. This chain's CDR3 is CSVEPLTSGTYNEQFI. Here the CDR3 DNA reads TGCAGCGTTGAACCCCTGACTAGCGGGACCTACAATGAGCAGTTCATC.

As concerns this clonotype: A read error may explain this, as a much larger clone is one base away. The chain combines TRBV19 with TRBJ2-1, with D unclear. The CDR3 extends over 15 amino acids. V gave up 3 bases and J gave up 1 base, with 10 bases separating them. Per the germline V gene, CDR1 is LNHDA and CDR2 is SQIVND (reference sequence). The DNA for the CDR3 is TGTGCCAGTAGTATGGGTAGGGTTTCCTACAATGAGCAGTTCTTC. Encoded protein: CASSMGRVSYNEQFF. Together with reference TRBV19 and TRBJ2-1, the CDR3 gives the full variable domain: DGGITQSPKYLFRKEGQNVTLSCEQNLNHDAMYWYRQDPGQGLRLIYYSQIVNDFQKGDIAEGYSVSREKKESFPLTVTSAQKNPTAFYLCASSMGRVSYNEQFFGPGTRLTVL.

At least ten counts were recorded for this clonotype. The junction shows a germline mismatch at one end, possibly a read error. This chain joins TRBV12-3 or TRBV12-4 and TRBJ2-7; D is perhaps TRBD2 (5 bases). The CDR3 is 13 residues long. The CDR3 loop reads CATTRREYYERYF. The CDR3 nucleotides are TGTGCCACCACCCGACGGGAATACTACGAGCGGTACTTC.

Notes on this clonotype: The CDR3 carries no conserved terminal phenylalanine or tryptophan, so it likely arises from a read error. V is TRBV11-1 and J is TRBJ2-2; TRBD1 agrees at 7 bases. This CDR3 is 14 amino acids long. Germline CDR1 and CDR2: SGHAT and FQDESV (reference sequence). DNA of the CDR3: TGTGCCAGCAGCGTTACAGGGGTTACCGGGAAGCTGTTTTTA. It codes for CASSVTGVTGKLFL.

With regard to this clonotype: This likely comes from a read error, as the CDR3 has no conserved phenylalanine or tryptophan at its end. CDR3 DNA sequence: TGCACCGTTGGGCAGGGAGACGATACGCAGTATTAT. Translating gives CTVGQGDDTQYY. V is TRBV29-1 and J is TRBJ2-3, with D tentatively TRBD1 or TRBD2 (5 bases each). The germline gives CDR1 SQVTM, CDR2 ANQGSEA. CDR3 length equals 12 residues.

As to this clonotype: The conserved phenylalanine or tryptophan is not found at the CDR3 terminus, so this likely reflects a read error. The CDR3 nucleotides are TGTGCCAGCAGGGGGACAGGGCGTGGTTGGCAGTACTTA. It codes for CASRGTGRGWQYL. V usage is TRBV6-2 or TRBV6-3 and J usage is TRBJ2-7, with 9 positions matching TRBD1. The CDR3 spans 13 residues. The J segment lost 9 bases and the V segment lost 6 bases, leaving 9 bases of the junction unmatched. Germline CDR1 is MNHEY and CDR2 is SVGEGT.

Comments on this clonotype: One end of the junction is discordant with germline, which a read error may explain. V usage is TRBV6-1 and J usage is TRBJ2-3; weak D call: TRBD2 (6 bases). The CDR3 is 12 amino acids. CDR1 is MNHNS, CDR2 SASEGT, per germline. CDR3 residues: CTSSTIAERGYF. CDR3 DNA sequence: TGTACCAGCAGCACTATAGCGGAGAGGGGGTATTTT.

The genes are TRBV12-3 or TRBV12-4 and TRBJ2-7; 8 nucleotides match TRBD2. V trimming: 7 bases; J trimming: 4 bases; junction bases outside the gene matches: 24. The CDR3 has 19 residues. DNA for the CDR3: TGTGCCAGCACTTTCTCAAGGGTGAAGCGGGAGCGTTTATCGTACGAGCAGTACTTC. Residues: CASTFSRVKRERLSYEQYF.

This clonotype was seen a handful of times. A read error may account for a junction end that differs from germline. The chain combines TRBV7-9 with TRBJ2-3; TRBD1 matches at 7 bases. The germline CDR1 and CDR2 sequences are SEHNR and FQNEAQ (reference sequence). This CDR3 contains 14 residues. The CDR3 sequence: CASIPGQRTDTQYF. The CDR3 bases are TGTGCCAGCATTCCGGGACAGAGGACAGATACACAGTATTTT.

This rearrangement joins TRBV11-2 to TRBJ2-1; D unclear. The J call may be wrong; the DNA end is better matched by TRBJ2-7. This CDR3 has 15 residues. Germline V gene sequence: CDR1 SGHAT, CDR2 FQNNGV. Here the CDR3 reads CVTGQDQPSYNEQYF. The CDR3 DNA reads as TGTGTCACCGGGCAAGACCAGCCATCCTACAATGAGCAGTACTTC.

A word on this clonotype: One end of the junction is discordant with germline, which a read error may explain. The CDR3, as DNA: TGTGTCGGCAGCTTAGATCTTGGTGGATGGGAGCAGTACTTT. It specifies CVGSLDLGGWEQYF. The chain is built from TRBV11-2 and TRBJ2-7; D perhaps matches TRBD2 (5 bases). Germline V gene lookup returns CDR1 SGHAT and CDR2 FQNNGV. The CDR3 is 14 residues long.

About this clonotype: The junction differs from germline at one of its ends, possibly a read error. The chain has TRBV4-2 and TRBJ2-7, with 16 bases fitting TRBD2. The germline V gene has CDR1 LGHNA and CDR2 YNFKEQ. CDR3 length: 18 residues. The chain's CDR3 is CASRGKAGLAGGPHEQHF. The DNA for the CDR3 is TGTGCCAGCAGAGGAAAAGCGGGACTAGCGGGAGGGCCACACGAGCAGCACTTC.

This chain uses TRBV4-2 with TRBJ2-1; D gene uncertain. The CDR3 length is 14 residues. The germline V gene encodes CDR1 LGHNA and CDR2 YNFKEQ. Trimming pared 5 bases from V and 6 bases from J, leaving 14 bases between. DNA of the CDR3: TGTGCCAGCAGCATAGGGCACAGCCTCAATGAGCAGTTCTTC. Its translation: CASSIGHSLNEQFF.

This clonotype showed up many times. The genes are TRBV6-1 and TRBJ1-6; D remains ambiguous. Germline loops: CDR1 MNHNS, CDR2 SASEGT. V shed 8 bases and J shed 7 bases, with 15 bases lying between them. The CDR3 consists of 14 residues. The CDR3: CASAQASGNSPLHF. The CDR3, as DNA: TGTGCCAGCGCTCAGGCGTCTGGGAATTCACCCCTCCACTTT.

As for this clonotype: One end of the junction varies from germline; a read error may be responsible. This chain joins TRBV5-6 and TRBJ2-3, with D possibly matching TRBD1 (6 bases). The CDR3 consists of 15 residues. Looked up from germline, CDR1 is SGHDT and CDR2 is YYEEEE. The DNA for the CDR3 is TGTGCCAGCAGCACGGGACAAAGATCGTCAGATACGCAATATTTT. It encodes CASSTGQRSSDTQYF.

Turning to this clonotype: Since the CDR3 does not end with the conserved phenylalanine or tryptophan, this likely comes from a read error. J is TRBJ2-7 and V is TRBV6-5; D not resolved. Trimming shortened V by 0 bases and J by 5 bases, and 11 bases separated the two germline ends. The length of the CDR3 is 14 residues. Germline assignment: CDR1 MNHEY and CDR2 SVGAGI. The chain's CDR3 is CASSYSRRNHEQYL. In DNA form, the CDR3 reads TGTGCCAGCAGTTACTCGAGGAGAAACCACGAGCAGTACTTA.